A selection of T cell receptor beta chains follows, all from one sample in a study of cytomegalovirus exposure and HLA in healthy donors. Data came from immunoSEQ multiplex PCR; TCRdb stores just in-frame clones and leaves some out. The sample records under 150,000 clones, 80% to 85% being singletons. The specimen sequenced was PBMCs. The receptors come from a boy under 10 years old in good health and CMV-seronegative. The CDR3 runs from the conserved cysteine through the conserved F or W.

J gene	V gene	CDR3 protein
TRBJ2-1	TRBV5-1	CASSSTRGPYNEQFF
TRBJ2-7	TRBV25-1	CASSDLFEQYF
TRBJ1-1	TRBV28	CASRLQYTEAFF
TRBJ1-1	TRBV7-2	CASSPQGWDTEAFF
TRBJ2-5	TRBV6-5	CASSFSSSGQETQYF
TRBJ1-1	TRBV7-9	CASSSLRQRAFF
TRBJ2-2	TRBV5-1	CASMGEVAGELFF
TRBJ1-1	TRBV27	CASSLSGGRTEAFF
TRBJ1-6	TRBV15	CATSRHSYNSPLHF
TRBJ2-7	TRBV28	CASSFSDRFSYEQYF
TRBJ2-1	TRBV12-5	CASGLEAGGRAGQFF